This is a list of T cell receptor beta chains from one sample in a study of T cells after yellow fever vaccination. TCRdb ran MiXCR on the 5' RACE reads and lists one entry per CDR3 protein. The sample shows some 560,000 distinct CDR3 sequences, roughly a sixth of them seen only once. Sequenced here: PBMCs, sampled about 5 days after the first yellow fever vaccination. These receptors were taken from a man between 18 and 29 years old who received the YFV17D yellow fever vaccine. The CDR3 runs from the conserved cysteine through the conserved F or W. Fields, in order: clone size, D gene, J gene, CDR3 length, V gene, CDR3 protein, CDR3 DNA. The D gene is left open where the match is weak. Clone size appears in some rows only: once, few, many, or a class for an expanded clone.

clone size: NA
D gene: TRBD1
J gene: TRBJ2-3
CDR3 length: 15
V gene: TRBV19
CDR3 protein: CASSSSGTGIDTQYF
CDR3 DNA: TGTGCCAGTAGTAGCTCCGGGACAGGGATAGATACGCAGTATTTT

clone size: NA
D gene: NA
J gene: TRBJ2-7
CDR3 length: 14
V gene: TRBV12-3/TRBV12-4
CDR3 protein: CASSLASYRYEQYF
CDR3 DNA: TGTGCCAGCAGTTTAGCGTCATATCGCTACGAGCAGTACTTC

clone size: few
D gene: TRBD1
J gene: TRBJ1-2
CDR3 length: 16
V gene: TRBV6-2/TRBV6-3
CDR3 protein: CATTSHRDSFNYGYTF
CDR3 DNA: TGTGCCACCACCTCTCACCGGGACAGCTTTAACTATGGCTACACCTTC

clone size: NA
D gene: TRBD1
J gene: TRBJ2-5
CDR3 length: 18
V gene: TRBV25-1
CDR3 protein: CASSKGVPGQGRGETQYF
CDR3 DNA: TGTGCCAGCAGCAAGGGGGTTCCGGGACAGGGGAGAGGAGAGACCCAGTACTTC

clone size: few
D gene: TRBD2
J gene: TRBJ2-2
CDR3 length: 18
V gene: TRBV6-2/TRBV6-3
CDR3 protein: CASRELLLAGENTGELFF
CDR3 DNA: TGTGCCAGCAGGGAGCTACTCCTAGCGGGCGAAAACACCGGGGAGCTGTTTTTT

clone size: few
D gene: NA
J gene: TRBJ2-1
CDR3 length: 14
V gene: TRBV5-5
CDR3 protein: CASSAGLTPQEQFF
CDR3 DNA: TGTGCCAGCAGCGCCGGACTGACCCCTCAGGAGCAGTTCTTC

clone size: NA
D gene: NA
J gene: TRBJ2-3
CDR3 length: 18
V gene: TRBV5-1
CDR3 protein: CASSPNQGNGVWTDTQYF
CDR3 DNA: TGCGCCAGCAGCCCTAATCAGGGAAATGGAGTCTGGACAGATACGCAGTATTTT

clone size: NA
D gene: TRBD2
J gene: TRBJ2-1
CDR3 length: 15
V gene: TRBV4-3
CDR3 protein: CASSQDGGGINEQFF
CDR3 DNA: TGCGCCAGCAGCCAAGATGGCGGGGGGATAAATGAGCAGTTCTTC

clone size: few
D gene: TRBD2
J gene: TRBJ2-7
CDR3 length: 17
V gene: TRBV6-2/TRBV6-3
CDR3 protein: CASSYPEASGGPYEQYF
CDR3 DNA: TGTGCCAGCAGTTACCCCGAGGCGAGCGGGGGGCCCTACGAGCAGTACTTC

clone size: many
D gene: TRBD1
J gene: TRBJ2-7
CDR3 length: 14
V gene: TRBV19
CDR3 protein: CASSHQGVSYEQYF
CDR3 DNA: TGTGCCAGTAGTCACCAGGGGGTCTCCTACGAGCAGTACTTC

clone size: NA
D gene: NA
J gene: TRBJ2-5
CDR3 length: 14
V gene: TRBV6-5
CDR3 protein: CASSYLWVSETQYF
CDR3 DNA: TGTGCCAGCAGTTATCTGTGGGTCTCGGAGACCCAGTACTTC

clone size: NA
D gene: NA
J gene: TRBJ2-6
CDR3 length: 14
V gene: TRBV6-1
CDR3 protein: CATDITSGANVLTF
CDR3 DNA: TGTGCCACCGACATTACCTCTGGGGCCAACGTCCTGACTTTC

clone size: few
D gene: NA
J gene: TRBJ2-1
CDR3 length: 14
V gene: TRBV6-5
CDR3 protein: CASSSTRGTNEQFF
CDR3 DNA: TGTGCCAGCAGTTCGACTCGGGGGACCAATGAGCAGTTCTTC

clone size: NA
D gene: TRBD1
J gene: TRBJ1-1
CDR3 length: 14
V gene: TRBV2
CDR3 protein: CASSPRQGSTEAFF
CDR3 DNA: TGTGCCAGCAGTCCCCGACAGGGGAGCACTGAAGCTTTCTTT

clone size: few
D gene: NA
J gene: TRBJ1-2
CDR3 length: 13
V gene: TRBV28
CDR3 protein: CASRTGDYYGYTF
CDR3 DNA: TGTGCCAGCAGGACAGGAGACTACTATGGCTACACCTTC

clone size: NA
D gene: TRBD2
J gene: TRBJ2-5
CDR3 length: 15
V gene: TRBV7-9
CDR3 protein: CASSSGLAVGETQYF
CDR3 DNA: TGTGCCAGCAGCTCGGGACTAGCGGTGGGGGAGACCCAGTACTTC

clone size: few
D gene: TRBD1
J gene: TRBJ1-6
CDR3 length: 15
V gene: TRBV7-9
CDR3 protein: CASRPDRVNNSPLHF
CDR3 DNA: TGTGCCAGCAGACCCGACAGGGTCAATAATTCACCCCTCCACTTT

clone size: many
D gene: NA
J gene: TRBJ2-5
CDR3 length: 14
V gene: TRBV9
CDR3 protein: CASSVGNSQETQYF
CDR3 DNA: TGTGCCAGCAGCGTAGGAAATAGCCAAGAGACCCAGTACTTC

clone size: NA
D gene: NA
J gene: TRBJ1-1
CDR3 length: 13
V gene: TRBV18
CDR3 protein: CASSTTLNTEAFF
CDR3 DNA: TGTGCCAGCTCCACTACATTGAACACTGAAGCTTTCTTT

clone size: NA
D gene: NA
J gene: TRBJ1-5
CDR3 length: 13
V gene: TRBV12-3/TRBV12-4
CDR3 protein: CASSSGDARPQHF
CDR3 DNA: TGTGCCAGCAGTAGTGGGGACGCTCGGCCCCAGCATTTT

clone size: NA
D gene: NA
J gene: TRBJ2-1
CDR3 length: 15
V gene: TRBV20-1
CDR3 protein: CSARQGSSMEGEQFF
CDR3 DNA: TGCAGTGCACGACAGGGATCCTCGATGGAGGGGGAGCAGTTCTTC

clone size: few
D gene: NA
J gene: TRBJ2-5
CDR3 length: 10
V gene: TRBV20-1
CDR3 protein: CSAKGETQYF
CDR3 DNA: TGCAGTGCAAAGGGAGAGACCCAGTACTTC

clone size: NA
D gene: NA
J gene: TRBJ1-2
CDR3 length: 12
V gene: TRBV6-2/TRBV6-3
CDR3 protein: CASTETGYGYTF
CDR3 DNA: TGTGCCAGCACCGAGACGGGATATGGCTACACCTTC

clone size: few
D gene: TRBD1
J gene: TRBJ2-1
CDR3 length: 14
V gene: TRBV7-9
CDR3 protein: CASSPGQGFGEQFF
CDR3 DNA: TGTGCCAGCAGCCCGGGACAGGGCTTTGGCGAGCAGTTCTTC

clone size: NA
D gene: NA
J gene: TRBJ2-1
CDR3 length: 15
V gene: TRBV7-7
CDR3 protein: CASSMGPPSRNEQFF
CDR3 DNA: TGTGCTAGCAGCATGGGGCCTCCGAGTAGGAATGAGCAGTTCTTC

clone size: few
D gene: TRBD1
J gene: TRBJ1-1
CDR3 length: 15
V gene: TRBV6-4
CDR3 protein: CASSDSPDRASEAFF
CDR3 DNA: TGTGCCAGCAGTGACTCCCCGGACAGGGCTTCTGAAGCTTTCTTT

clone size: NA
D gene: NA
J gene: TRBJ2-4
CDR3 length: 13
V gene: TRBV29-1
CDR3 protein: CSVGGLAKNIQYF
CDR3 DNA: TGCAGCGTTGGTGGGCTCGCCAAAAACATTCAGTACTTC

clone size: few
D gene: NA
J gene: TRBJ2-1
CDR3 length: 13
V gene: TRBV20-1
CDR3 protein: CSALGGLYNEQFF
CDR3 DNA: TGCAGTGCCCTCGGAGGGCTCTACAATGAGCAGTTCTTC

clone size: NA
D gene: TRBD1
J gene: TRBJ2-5
CDR3 length: 15
V gene: TRBV4-3
CDR3 protein: CASSPSPGQGETQYF
CDR3 DNA: TGCGCCAGCAGCCCCAGCCCCGGACAGGGAGAGACCCAGTACTTC

clone size: NA
D gene: TRBD1
J gene: TRBJ1-2
CDR3 length: 14
V gene: TRBV12-3/TRBV12-4
CDR3 protein: CASSLNAGGYGYTF
CDR3 DNA: TGTGCCAGCAGTTTAAATGCAGGGGGCTATGGCTACACCTTC

clone size: NA
D gene: TRBD1
J gene: TRBJ1-5
CDR3 length: 13
V gene: TRBV12-3/TRBV12-4
CDR3 protein: CATGGTGNQPQHF
CDR3 DNA: TGTGCCACCGGGGGGACAGGGAATCAGCCCCAGCATTTT

clone size: few
D gene: TRBD1
J gene: TRBJ2-3
CDR3 length: 13
V gene: TRBV20-1
CDR3 protein: CSATDRDPDTQYF
CDR3 DNA: TGCAGTGCTACGGACAGGGACCCAGATACGCAGTATTTT

clone size: NA
D gene: NA
J gene: TRBJ2-7
CDR3 length: 14
V gene: TRBV7-2
CDR3 protein: CASGEGTNSYEQYF
CDR3 DNA: TGTGCCAGCGGTGAGGGCACAAACTCCTACGAGCAGTACTTC

clone size: NA
D gene: NA
J gene: TRBJ2-2
CDR3 length: 15
V gene: TRBV11-2
CDR3 protein: CASSTRDGYSGELFF
CDR3 DNA: TGTGCCAGCAGCACGAGGGACGGATACTCCGGGGAGCTGTTTTTT

clone size: few
D gene: TRBD1
J gene: TRBJ1-5
CDR3 length: 14
V gene: TRBV12-3/TRBV12-4
CDR3 protein: CASSLTGLTQPQHF
CDR3 DNA: TGTGCCAGCAGTTTGACAGGGCTTACTCAGCCCCAGCATTTT

clone size: few
D gene: NA
J gene: TRBJ2-3
CDR3 length: 14
V gene: TRBV6-1
CDR3 protein: CASRLRRSTDTQYF
CDR3 DNA: TGTGCCAGCAGACTCAGGAGAAGCACAGATACGCAGTATTTT

clone size: NA
D gene: TRBD1
J gene: TRBJ1-6
CDR3 length: 15
V gene: TRBV5-1
CDR3 protein: CASSLDGTGPSPLHF
CDR3 DNA: TGCGCCAGCAGCTTGGATGGGACAGGGCCTTCACCCCTCCACTTT

clone size: NA
D gene: NA
J gene: TRBJ2-4
CDR3 length: 15
V gene: TRBV12-3/TRBV12-4
CDR3 protein: CASSLSREDENIQYF
CDR3 DNA: TGTGCCAGCAGTTTATCAAGGGAAGACGAAAACATTCAGTACTTC

clone size: NA
D gene: TRBD2
J gene: TRBJ2-2
CDR3 length: 16
V gene: TRBV20-1
CDR3 protein: CSAPRPSGDDSGELFF
CDR3 DNA: TGCAGTGCTCCACGACCTAGCGGGGACGACAGCGGGGAGCTGTTTTTT

clone size: few
D gene: NA
J gene: TRBJ2-5
CDR3 length: 12
V gene: TRBV29-1
CDR3 protein: CSVFGDQETQYF
CDR3 DNA: TGCAGCGTTTTCGGGGATCAAGAGACCCAGTACTTC

clone size: NA
D gene: TRBD2
J gene: TRBJ2-1
CDR3 length: 15
V gene: TRBV20-1
CDR3 protein: CSASIVAGGPNEQFF
CDR3 DNA: TGCAGTGCTAGTATTGTTGCGGGGGGGCCGAATGAGCAGTTCTTC

clone size: few
D gene: TRBD1
J gene: TRBJ1-1
CDR3 length: 13
V gene: TRBV7-3
CDR3 protein: CASSATGFTEAFF
CDR3 DNA: TGTGCCAGCAGCGCGACAGGGTTTACTGAAGCTTTCTTT

clone size: NA
D gene: NA
J gene: TRBJ2-7
CDR3 length: 13
V gene: TRBV25-1
CDR3 protein: CASRDSGPYEQYF
CDR3 DNA: TGTGCCAGCAGGGACAGTGGACCCTACGAGCAGTACTTC

clone size: NA
D gene: NA
J gene: TRBJ2-3
CDR3 length: 16
V gene: TRBV5-5
CDR3 protein: CASSLNGFVSTDTQYF
CDR3 DNA: TGTGCCAGCAGCTTGAATGGTTTCGTGAGCACAGATACGCAGTATTTT

clone size: few
D gene: TRBD2
J gene: TRBJ2-5
CDR3 length: 20
V gene: TRBV7-8
CDR3 protein: CASSQNPTSGGPSTQETQYF
CDR3 DNA: TGTGCCAGCAGCCAAAACCCCACCAGCGGGGGGCCCTCGACCCAAGAGACCCAGTACTTC

clone size: NA
D gene: NA
J gene: TRBJ1-3
CDR3 length: 13
V gene: TRBV20-1
CDR3 protein: CSVGGSSGNTIYF
CDR3 DNA: TGCAGTGTCGGGGGGAGCTCTGGAAACACCATATATTTT

clone size: NA
D gene: TRBD1
J gene: TRBJ2-1
CDR3 length: 15
V gene: TRBV7-2
CDR3 protein: CASRFQGAGYNEQFF
CDR3 DNA: TGTGCCAGCAGATTTCAGGGGGCGGGATACAATGAGCAGTTCTTC

clone size: few
D gene: NA
J gene: TRBJ2-5
CDR3 length: 15
V gene: TRBV5-4
CDR3 protein: CASSFYQGLKETQYF
CDR3 DNA: TGTGCCAGCAGCTTCTACCAGGGGCTGAAAGAGACCCAGTACTTC

clone size: NA
D gene: NA
J gene: TRBJ2-2
CDR3 length: 17
V gene: TRBV4-2
CDR3 protein: CASSQVRGRRATGELFF
CDR3 DNA: TGTGCCAGCAGCCAAGTAAGAGGCCGTCGGGCCACCGGGGAGCTGTTTTTT

clone size: NA
D gene: TRBD2
J gene: TRBJ2-3
CDR3 length: 16
V gene: TRBV5-1
CDR3 protein: CASSPGPGLATDTQYF
CDR3 DNA: TGCGCCAGCAGCCCGGGACCGGGACTAGCGACAGATACGCAGTATTTT

clone size: NA
D gene: TRBD2
J gene: TRBJ2-7
CDR3 length: 15
V gene: TRBV20-1
CDR3 protein: CSARDSLAGAYEQYF
CDR3 DNA: TGCAGTGCTAGAGATTCGCTAGCGGGGGCGTACGAGCAGTACTTC

clone size: few
D gene: NA
J gene: TRBJ1-5
CDR3 length: 15
V gene: TRBV19
CDR3 protein: CASSIEDYSNQPQHF
CDR3 DNA: TGTGCCAGTAGTATTGAGGACTATAGCAATCAGCCCCAGCATTTT